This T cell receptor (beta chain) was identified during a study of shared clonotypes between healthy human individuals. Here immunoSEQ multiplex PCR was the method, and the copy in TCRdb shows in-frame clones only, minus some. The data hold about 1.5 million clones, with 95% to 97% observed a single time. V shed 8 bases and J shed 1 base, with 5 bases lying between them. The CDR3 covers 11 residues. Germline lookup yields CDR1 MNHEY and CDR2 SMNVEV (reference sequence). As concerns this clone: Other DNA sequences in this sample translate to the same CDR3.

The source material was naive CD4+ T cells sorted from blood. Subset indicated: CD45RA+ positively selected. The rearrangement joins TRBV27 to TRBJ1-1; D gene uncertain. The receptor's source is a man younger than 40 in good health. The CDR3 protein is CASRRNTEAFF. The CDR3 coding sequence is TGTGCCAGCCGGCGGAACACTGAAGCTTTCTTT.